The following is a TCR beta chain sequence with its context. Assay: immunoSEQ multiplex PCR; the TCRdb copy retains only in-frame clones and omits some. This sample has about 350,000 clones, with around 90% found just once. Treatment indicated: over 15 received Ad26.COV2.S at low or high dose, single or two shots; 5 received placebo; per-sample allocation not given. Repertoires come from day 63 after the first vaccine or placebo injection. Donation was by an adult aged 18-55 years who was in Boston. This sample was included in a study of Ad26.COV2.S vaccination and SARS-CoV-2 variants. CDR1 is KGHSH, CDR2 LQKENI, per germline. The CDR3 length is 14 residues. V was clipped by 0 bases and J by 4 bases, with 8 bases between them.

The receptor was isolated from a person between 18 and 59 years old who received the Ad26.COV2.S COVID-19 vaccine or a placebo. Material: peripheral blood, obtained in a trial of Ad26.COV2.S vaccine versus placebo. The J gene is TRBJ2-3, the V gene TRBV18, with unresolved D. The CDR3: CASSPPILADTQYF. CDR3 DNA: TGTGCCAGCTCACCACCGATCCTTGCAGATACGCAGTATTTT.